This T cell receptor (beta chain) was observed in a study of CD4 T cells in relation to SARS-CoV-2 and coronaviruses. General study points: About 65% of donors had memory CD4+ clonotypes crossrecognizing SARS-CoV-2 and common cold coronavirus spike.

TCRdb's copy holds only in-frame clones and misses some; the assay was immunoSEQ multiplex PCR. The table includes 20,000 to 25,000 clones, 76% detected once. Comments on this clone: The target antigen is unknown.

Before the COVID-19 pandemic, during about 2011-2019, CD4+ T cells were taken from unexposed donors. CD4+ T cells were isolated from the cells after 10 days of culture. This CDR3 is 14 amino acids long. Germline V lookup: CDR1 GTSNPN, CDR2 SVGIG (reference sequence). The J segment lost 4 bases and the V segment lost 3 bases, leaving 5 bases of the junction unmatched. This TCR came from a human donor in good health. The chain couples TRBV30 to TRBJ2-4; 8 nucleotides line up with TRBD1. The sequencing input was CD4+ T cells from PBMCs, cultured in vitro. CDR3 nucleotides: TGTGCCTGGAGGAAAACAGGGGGGAAAAACATTCAGTACTTC. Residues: CAWRKTGGKNIQYF.